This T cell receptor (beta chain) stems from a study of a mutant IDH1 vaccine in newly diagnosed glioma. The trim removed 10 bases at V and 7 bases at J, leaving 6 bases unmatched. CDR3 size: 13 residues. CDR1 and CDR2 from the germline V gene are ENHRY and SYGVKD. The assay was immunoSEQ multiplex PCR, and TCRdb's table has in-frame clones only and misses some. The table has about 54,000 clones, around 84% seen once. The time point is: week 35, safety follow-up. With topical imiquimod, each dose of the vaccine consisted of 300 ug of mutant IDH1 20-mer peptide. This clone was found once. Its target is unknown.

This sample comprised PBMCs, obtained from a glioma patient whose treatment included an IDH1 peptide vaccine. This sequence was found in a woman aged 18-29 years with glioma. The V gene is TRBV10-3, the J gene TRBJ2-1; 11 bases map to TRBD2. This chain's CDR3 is CATLAGAGNEQFF. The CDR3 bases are TGTGCCACACTAGCGGGAGCGGGGAATGAGCAGTTCTTC.